This T cell receptor (beta chain) was identified in a study of cytomegalovirus exposure and HLA in healthy donors. In germline, CDR1 is SGHDT, CDR2 YYEEEE. The CDR3 has 15 amino acids. V lost 2 bases and J lost 0; bases outside the gene matches: 4. Clones were read by immunoSEQ multiplex PCR, and TCRdb kept only the in-frame ones, dropping some. This table holds some 54,000 clones, around 90% found once. About this clone itself: Its antigen remains unidentified.

Study-wide results and caveats: It was 164 TCR beta chains that were listed as cytomegalovirus-associated.

The source is a man between 18 and 35 years old in good health and CMV-seronegative. The material sequenced was PBMCs. The chain carries TRBV5-6 and TRBJ2-5; TRBD1 matches 7 bases. The CDR3: CASSFRQGDQETQYF. CDR3 nucleotides: TGTGCCAGCAGCTTCAGACAGGGTGACCAAGAGACCCAGTACTTC.